This T cell receptor (beta chain) was identified in a study of T cells in narcolepsy. The overall study: Healthy controls were enrolled alongside patients with narcolepsy type 1 or type 2.

V lost 3 bases, J lost 2 bases, and 11 bases lay in between. This CDR3 spans 15 amino acids. Germline V gene sequence: CDR1 SGHNT, CDR2 YYREEE (reference sequence). Note on this clone: Its antigen is not known.

Sequencing was performed with immunoSEQ multiplex PCR; in TCRdb, only in-frame clones are kept and a portion is missing. The sample lists about 40,000 clones, about 91% occurring once. The study, taken as a whole, reports: Reportedly, autoreactive clonotypes were serially detected in patients' blood but not controls'. Autoreactive HCRT-specific and TRIB2-specific clonotypes were marked in same-patient CSF-versus-blood CD4+ comparisons. No autoreactive T cell clone sequences appeared in some memory CD4+ repertoires.

The chain employs TRBV5-4 and TRBJ2-2; D is uncertain. Specimen: CD45RA- memory CD4+ T cells from PBMCs. This sequence originates from a human donor with narcolepsy. The CDR3 protein is CASSSKNYNTGELFF. Written as DNA, the CDR3 is TGTGCCAGCAGCTCCAAGAACTACAACACCGGGGAGCTGTTTTTT.